Listed below are T cell receptor beta chains from one sample, sequenced in a study of vaccination and CD4 T cells after COVID-19. Each CDR3 protein is one row after TCRdb ran MiXCR on the PCR reads. This sample has 25,000 or so distinct CDR3 sequences, with about 50% found just once. Sequenced material: CD4+ T cells from blood, taken about 7 months after SARS-CoV-2 vaccination. These receptors came from a human donor who had recovered from COVID-19. CDR3s include the opening cysteine and the closing phenylalanine or tryptophan. D genes are given only for firm matches. Rows may omit the clone size; those that give it use once, few, many or a size class.

j_call: TRBJ2-3
v_call: TRBV20-1
clone_size: few
d_call: TRBD1
cdr3_length: 16
cdr3_nt: TGCAGTGCTAGGGACCAGGGGACAGCCGGAACAGATACGCAGTATTTT
cdr3_aa: CSARDQGTAGTDTQYF

j_call: TRBJ2-2
v_call: TRBV6-4
clone_size: NA
d_call: TRBD2
cdr3_length: 16
cdr3_nt: TGTGCCAGCAGTGACACCCCAAGCGGGGACCCCGGGGAGCTGTTTTTT
cdr3_aa: CASSDTPSGDPGELFF

j_call: TRBJ2-2
v_call: TRBV20-1
clone_size: few
d_call: NA
cdr3_length: 13
cdr3_nt: TGCAGTGCTAGAGCTGGGGCGGCCGGGGAGCTGTTTTTT
cdr3_aa: CSARAGAAGELFF

j_call: TRBJ2-7
v_call: TRBV20-1
clone_size: NA
d_call: TRBD1
cdr3_length: 15
cdr3_nt: TGCAGTGCAGAGGGGGCAAAGATCCAATCCTACGAGCAGTACTTC
cdr3_aa: CSAEGAKIQSYEQYF

j_call: TRBJ2-2
v_call: TRBV7-2
clone_size: NA
d_call: NA
cdr3_length: 13
cdr3_nt: TGTGCCAGCAGCTTAGCCAGGGGTCCGGAGCTGTTTTTT
cdr3_aa: CASSLARGPELFF

j_call: TRBJ2-3
v_call: TRBV7-6
clone_size: NA
d_call: TRBD2
cdr3_length: 16
cdr3_nt: TGTGCCAGCAGCTTAGTGGGCGGGAGGAGCACAGATACGCAGTATTTT
cdr3_aa: CASSLVGGRSTDTQYF

j_call: TRBJ2-7
v_call: TRBV27
clone_size: NA
d_call: TRBD2
cdr3_length: 14
cdr3_nt: TGTGCCAGCAGTCCCTCTCCAGCGGGAGGACAGCAGTACTTC
cdr3_aa: CASSPSPAGGQQYF

j_call: TRBJ2-2
v_call: TRBV7-3
clone_size: NA
d_call: NA
cdr3_length: 12
cdr3_nt: TGTGCCAGCAGCACTAACACCGGGGAGCTGTTTTTT
cdr3_aa: CASSTNTGELFF

j_call: TRBJ2-7
v_call: TRBV19
clone_size: NA
d_call: NA
cdr3_length: 14
cdr3_nt: TGTGCCAGTAATATGGGACTCAGCTCCTACGAGCAGTACTTC
cdr3_aa: CASNMGLSSYEQYF

j_call: TRBJ2-6
v_call: TRBV15
clone_size: medium-sized
d_call: NA
cdr3_length: 16
cdr3_nt: TGTGCCACCAGCAGAGATCGCGCCTCTGGGGCCAACGTCCTGACTTTC
cdr3_aa: CATSRDRASGANVLTF

j_call: TRBJ2-2
v_call: TRBV28
clone_size: NA
d_call: NA
cdr3_length: 16
cdr3_nt: TGTGCCAGCAGCCTACGGTTTCAGGGTAACACCGGGGAGCTGTTTTTT
cdr3_aa: CASSLRFQGNTGELFF

j_call: TRBJ1-1
v_call: TRBV5-8
clone_size: NA
d_call: NA
cdr3_length: 14
cdr3_nt: TGTGCCAGCAGCCTCCGGGCTAGGAACACTGAAGCTTTCTTT
cdr3_aa: CASSLRARNTEAFF

j_call: TRBJ1-1
v_call: TRBV28
clone_size: NA
d_call: NA
cdr3_length: 13
cdr3_nt: TGTGCCACCCGGGGGTCCGAGAGCACTGAAGCTTTCTTT
cdr3_aa: CATRGSESTEAFF

j_call: TRBJ2-1
v_call: TRBV6-2/TRBV6-3
clone_size: once
d_call: NA
cdr3_length: 14
cdr3_nt: TGTGCCAGCAGTTACTCGAGGTCCTACAATGAGCAGTTCTTC
cdr3_aa: CASSYSRSYNEQFF

j_call: TRBJ1-1
v_call: TRBV11-1
clone_size: few
d_call: TRBD1
cdr3_length: 14
cdr3_nt: TGTGCCAGCAGCTCGAGGGACAGGGGGCCGGAAGCTTTCTTT
cdr3_aa: CASSSRDRGPEAFF

j_call: TRBJ2-1
v_call: TRBV7-2
clone_size: NA
d_call: NA
cdr3_length: 16
cdr3_nt: TGTGCCAGCAGCTCTATAGCGGACAGCTCCTACAATGAGCAGTTCTTC
cdr3_aa: CASSSIADSSYNEQFF

j_call: TRBJ2-1
v_call: TRBV20-1
clone_size: NA
d_call: NA
cdr3_length: 15
cdr3_nt: TGCAGTGCTGGCATCGAAACTAAGGGCTCCAATGAGCAGTTCTTC
cdr3_aa: CSAGIETKGSNEQFF

j_call: TRBJ1-1
v_call: TRBV28
clone_size: NA
d_call: NA
cdr3_length: 14
cdr3_nt: TGTGCCAGCAGTTTATGGGCGGCGAACACTGAAGCTTTCTTT
cdr3_aa: CASSLWAANTEAFF

j_call: TRBJ2-7
v_call: TRBV28
clone_size: few
d_call: NA
cdr3_length: 15
cdr3_nt: TGTGCCAGCAGTTCCCAAAGGCGGCTTGACTACGAGCAGTACTTC
cdr3_aa: CASSSQRRLDYEQYF

j_call: TRBJ1-2
v_call: TRBV24-1
clone_size: few
d_call: TRBD1
cdr3_length: 15
cdr3_nt: TGTGCCACCAGTGATCCCCGGGGACAGCTCCATGGCTACACCTTC
cdr3_aa: CATSDPRGQLHGYTF

j_call: TRBJ2-7
v_call: TRBV7-2
clone_size: NA
d_call: NA
cdr3_length: 13
cdr3_nt: TGTGCCAGCAGCTTAGAGTCGGTCTACGAGCAGTACTTC
cdr3_aa: CASSLESVYEQYF

j_call: TRBJ2-5
v_call: TRBV5-1
clone_size: NA
d_call: NA
cdr3_length: 15
cdr3_nt: TGCGCCAGCAGCGGCGGGACTCTAGGGCGAGAGACCCAGTACTTC
cdr3_aa: CASSGGTLGRETQYF

j_call: TRBJ2-3
v_call: TRBV7-3
clone_size: few
d_call: NA
cdr3_length: 12
cdr3_nt: TGTGCCAGCAGCCATGACACAGATACGCAGTATTTT
cdr3_aa: CASSHDTDTQYF

j_call: TRBJ2-7
v_call: TRBV6-5
clone_size: NA
d_call: TRBD1
cdr3_length: 16
cdr3_nt: TGTGCCAGCAGTTACTCGAGGGGGACAGGGGTTCACGAGCAGTACTTC
cdr3_aa: CASSYSRGTGVHEQYF

j_call: TRBJ2-5
v_call: TRBV11-1
clone_size: few
d_call: NA
cdr3_length: 15
cdr3_nt: TGTGCCAGCAGCTCCAGTACAGGTTCCCAAGAGACCCAGTACTTC
cdr3_aa: CASSSSTGSQETQYF

j_call: TRBJ2-1
v_call: TRBV5-4
clone_size: NA
d_call: TRBD1
cdr3_length: 17
cdr3_nt: TGTGCCAGCAGCTTCGGCCTGGACAGGAACTCCTACAATGAGCAGTTCTTC
cdr3_aa: CASSFGLDRNSYNEQFF

j_call: TRBJ2-3
v_call: TRBV2
clone_size: NA
d_call: NA
cdr3_length: 17
cdr3_nt: TGTGCCAGCAGCGACCCGATTGATGAGCGTTGGTTGGATACGCAGTATTTT
cdr3_aa: CASSDPIDERWLDTQYF

j_call: TRBJ1-5
v_call: TRBV19
clone_size: few
d_call: NA
cdr3_length: 14
cdr3_nt: TGTGCCAGTAGTTCCACACAGGGACATCAGCCCCAGCATTTT
cdr3_aa: CASSSTQGHQPQHF

j_call: TRBJ2-1
v_call: TRBV20-1
clone_size: NA
d_call: TRBD2
cdr3_length: 13
cdr3_nt: TGCAGCACTAGCGGGAGTTCTCCTAATGAGCAGTTCTTC
cdr3_aa: CSTSGSSPNEQFF

j_call: TRBJ2-3
v_call: TRBV27
clone_size: NA
d_call: NA
cdr3_length: 18
cdr3_nt: TGTGCCAGCAGTCCGAAGCCCTGGGAGGCCACTAGCACAGATACGCAGTATTTT
cdr3_aa: CASSPKPWEATSTDTQYF

j_call: TRBJ2-7
v_call: TRBV7-2
clone_size: few
d_call: NA
cdr3_length: 15
cdr3_nt: TGTGCCAGCAGCTTAGCCAAAGGGGCCCCCTACGAGCAGTACTTC
cdr3_aa: CASSLAKGAPYEQYF

j_call: TRBJ2-7
v_call: TRBV20-1
clone_size: few
d_call: NA
cdr3_length: 11
cdr3_nt: TGCAGTGCTAGTGCCCACCACGAGCAGTACTTC
cdr3_aa: CSASAHHEQYF

j_call: TRBJ1-2
v_call: TRBV6-1
clone_size: NA
d_call: NA
cdr3_length: 13
cdr3_nt: TGTGCCAGCTCCTCGGGACAAACCTATGGCTACACCTTC
cdr3_aa: CASSSGQTYGYTF

j_call: TRBJ2-2
v_call: TRBV7-8
clone_size: NA
d_call: TRBD1
cdr3_length: 16
cdr3_nt: TGTGCCAGCAGCTTAGCGCGACAGGGTCAAACCGGGGAGCTGTTTTTT
cdr3_aa: CASSLARQGQTGELFF

j_call: TRBJ2-7
v_call: TRBV20-1
clone_size: NA
d_call: TRBD1
cdr3_length: 13
cdr3_nt: TGCAGTGCTGGAGAGACAGGGGTAAACGAGCAGTACTTC
cdr3_aa: CSAGETGVNEQYF

j_call: TRBJ1-5
v_call: TRBV6-2/TRBV6-3
clone_size: few
d_call: NA
cdr3_length: 13
cdr3_nt: TGTGCCAGCAGTTACTGGGGCAATCAGCCCCAGCATTTT
cdr3_aa: CASSYWGNQPQHF

j_call: TRBJ2-3
v_call: TRBV7-8
clone_size: few
d_call: TRBD2
cdr3_length: 15
cdr3_nt: TGTGCCAGCAGCTCACTAGCGGGAGTCACAGATACGCAGTATTTT
cdr3_aa: CASSSLAGVTDTQYF

j_call: TRBJ2-3
v_call: TRBV25-1
clone_size: NA
d_call: NA
cdr3_length: 14
cdr3_nt: TGTGCCAGCGCGGCAGAGAGCGGCACAGATACGCAGTATTTT
cdr3_aa: CASAAESGTDTQYF

j_call: TRBJ2-3
v_call: TRBV20-1
clone_size: NA
d_call: NA
cdr3_length: 13
cdr3_nt: TGCAGTGCCCAAACCAGACAGGAGACTCCGCAGTATTTT
cdr3_aa: CSAQTRQETPQYF

j_call: TRBJ2-5
v_call: TRBV24-1
clone_size: NA
d_call: NA
cdr3_length: 13
cdr3_nt: TGTGCCACCAGTCCCCCGGGTGGGGAGACCCAGTACTTC
cdr3_aa: CATSPPGGETQYF

j_call: TRBJ2-3
v_call: TRBV5-4
clone_size: NA
d_call: TRBD2
cdr3_length: 16
cdr3_nt: TGTGCCAGCAGGAAGGCGTCTAGCGGGACGCGAGATACGCAGTATTTT
cdr3_aa: CASRKASSGTRDTQYF

j_call: TRBJ2-3
v_call: TRBV7-9
clone_size: NA
d_call: NA
cdr3_length: 17
cdr3_nt: TGTGCCAGCAGCTTACCCGCCGAGGGAAAGGGGGTAGATACGCAGTATTTT
cdr3_aa: CASSLPAEGKGVDTQYF

j_call: TRBJ2-3
v_call: TRBV24-1
clone_size: NA
d_call: NA
cdr3_length: 16
cdr3_nt: TGTGCCACCAGTGATTCCCAGGGCGGTACCACAGATACGCAGTATTTT
cdr3_aa: CATSDSQGGTTDTQYF

j_call: TRBJ2-5
v_call: TRBV2
clone_size: NA
d_call: NA
cdr3_length: 16
cdr3_nt: TGTGCCTCAGGGATAGCGGTGGATGTTGGCCAAGAGACCCAGTACTTC
cdr3_aa: CASGIAVDVGQETQYF

j_call: TRBJ2-3
v_call: TRBV7-9
clone_size: NA
d_call: NA
cdr3_length: 14
cdr3_nt: TGTGCCAGCAGCTTCGGACTATCGACAGATACGCAGTATTTT
cdr3_aa: CASSFGLSTDTQYF

j_call: TRBJ2-5
v_call: TRBV4-2
clone_size: NA
d_call: NA
cdr3_length: 13
cdr3_nt: TGTGCCAGCAGCCAAGTCCGTGGAGAGACCCAGTACTTC
cdr3_aa: CASSQVRGETQYF

j_call: TRBJ2-6
v_call: TRBV20-1
clone_size: NA
d_call: NA
cdr3_length: 15
cdr3_nt: TGCAGTGCTCGGACCGCCAGCTCTGGGGCCAACGTCCTGACTTTC
cdr3_aa: CSARTASSGANVLTF

j_call: TRBJ2-7
v_call: TRBV4-2
clone_size: NA
d_call: TRBD2
cdr3_length: 18
cdr3_nt: TGTGCCAGCAGCCCAGGCGGAGTAGCGGGAGGGAGAGGACTCGAGCAGTACTTC
cdr3_aa: CASSPGGVAGGRGLEQYF

j_call: TRBJ2-2
v_call: TRBV6-5
clone_size: NA
d_call: TRBD1
cdr3_length: 17
cdr3_nt: TGTGCCAGCAGTTACCAGGGGGCGAGGGTGAACACCGGGGAGCTGTTTTTT
cdr3_aa: CASSYQGARVNTGELFF

j_call: TRBJ2-3
v_call: TRBV7-2
clone_size: NA
d_call: NA
cdr3_length: 15
cdr3_nt: TGTGCCAGCAGCGTACAGGGATCTAGCACAGATACGCAGTATTTT
cdr3_aa: CASSVQGSSTDTQYF

j_call: TRBJ1-2
v_call: TRBV5-4
clone_size: NA
d_call: TRBD1
cdr3_length: 14
cdr3_nt: TGTGCCAGCAGCTTGGAAGGACAGGGTAGAGGCTACACCTTC
cdr3_aa: CASSLEGQGRGYTF

j_call: TRBJ1-1
v_call: TRBV20-1
clone_size: NA
d_call: NA
cdr3_length: 13
cdr3_nt: TGCAGTGCTAGAGATGGAGGGCACACTGAAGCTTTCTTT
cdr3_aa: CSARDGGHTEAFF

j_call: TRBJ2-1
v_call: TRBV6-2/TRBV6-3
clone_size: NA
d_call: TRBD2
cdr3_length: 15
cdr3_nt: TGTGCCAGCAACCTCAGGACTAGCGGGATGCGGGAGCAGTTCTTC
cdr3_aa: CASNLRTSGMREQFF

j_call: TRBJ2-5
v_call: TRBV5-1
clone_size: few
d_call: NA
cdr3_length: 15
cdr3_nt: TGCGCCAGCAGCTTGGGTATAGGGCGGCAAGAGACCCAGTACTTC
cdr3_aa: CASSLGIGRQETQYF

j_call: TRBJ1-1
v_call: TRBV20-1
clone_size: few
d_call: NA
cdr3_length: 10
cdr3_nt: TGCAGTGCTAGCCAGGGGCTGGCTTTCTTT
cdr3_aa: CSASQGLAFF

j_call: TRBJ1-1
v_call: TRBV6-1
clone_size: few
d_call: NA
cdr3_length: 13
cdr3_nt: TGTGCCAGCAGTGAAAGATGGGACACTGAAGCTTTCTTT
cdr3_aa: CASSERWDTEAFF

j_call: TRBJ2-2
v_call: TRBV6-1
clone_size: NA
d_call: NA
cdr3_length: 16
cdr3_nt: TGTGCCAGCAGTGAACCCACGGGACCTATGACCGGGGAGCTGTTTTTT
cdr3_aa: CASSEPTGPMTGELFF

j_call: TRBJ1-2
v_call: TRBV27
clone_size: few
d_call: NA
cdr3_length: 14
cdr3_nt: TGTGCCAGCAGTTTAACTGCTCTTAACTATGGCTACACCTTC
cdr3_aa: CASSLTALNYGYTF